The TCR beta chain under discussion was sequenced for a study of T cells in Graves' hyperthyroidism and ophthalmopathy. General observations from the study: Among clonotypes expanded in thyroid above 0.001, most were also found in blood.

RNA transcripts yielded amplified TCR beta CDR3 regions. HTBI primers were used for first-round RT-PCR of the TCR CDR3. TCRdb reprocessed the multiplex PCR reads via MiXCR and lists one record per CDR3 protein. The sample includes just under 750,000 distinct CDR3 sequences, roughly a third of them seen just once. Lactation, pregnancy, other autoimmune disease or uncontrolled infection led to exclusion of patients. With respect to this clonotype: The antigen is unknown.

The sequencing input was blood. The receptor was derived from a woman aged 40-49 years with Graves' hyperthyroidism.

The CDR3 DNA follows: TGTGCCACCGAAGCCGGGAGCGAGCAGTACTTC. This translates into CATEAGSEQYF. The rearrangement joins TRBV19 to TRBJ2-7, with D perhaps matching TRBD2 (6 bases). With 10 bases removed from V and 6 bases from J, the gap between germline ends came to 13 bases. The CDR3 runs 11 residues. Germline CDR1 reads LNHDA; CDR2 reads SQIVND (reference sequence).